Listed below are T cell receptor beta chains from one sample, sequenced in a study of brain T cells in children with intractable seizures. Produced via immunoSEQ multiplex PCR; TCRdb's table is partial and in-frame only. The repertoire holds approximately 330,000 clones, with over 90% as singletons. Sequencing used peripheral blood, obtained roughly 5 months after surgery. The receptor source for this set is a boy younger than two with tuberous sclerosis and intractable seizures. Each CDR3 is given with its conserved first and last residue. The order of the fields is clone size, D gene, J gene, V gene, CDR3 DNA, CDR3 protein. The D gene is left open where the match is weak. Rows give clone size only sometimes, using once, few, many, or a class for an expanded clone.

abundance: -; d_gene: -; j_gene: TRBJ1-2; v_gene: TRBV9; CDR3nt: TGTGCCAGCAGCGTAGATTATATTGGGGTACGGGGCTACACCTTC; CDR3aa: CASSVDYIGVRGYTF
abundance: -; d_gene: -; j_gene: TRBJ1-2; v_gene: TRBV12-3/TRBV12-4; CDR3nt: TGTGCCAGCAGCCCGGGGGAGTGGGGTGGCTACACCTTC; CDR3aa: CASSPGEWGGYTF
abundance: -; d_gene: TRBD1; j_gene: TRBJ1-2; v_gene: TRBV24-1; CDR3nt: TGTGCCACCAGTGACCCGGGGAGGGGGCACGGCTACACCTTC; CDR3aa: CATSDPGRGHGYTF
abundance: once; d_gene: TRBD1; j_gene: TRBJ2-7; v_gene: TRBV2; CDR3nt: TGTGCCAGACGATCAGGGGGCGAGCAGTACTTC; CDR3aa: CARRSGGEQYF
abundance: -; d_gene: -; j_gene: TRBJ2-3; v_gene: TRBV30; CDR3nt: TGTGCCTGGAGTGTACGAGTTACGGGACTGGCCACAGATACGCAGTATTTT; CDR3aa: CAWSVRVTGLATDTQYF
abundance: -; d_gene: TRBD1; j_gene: TRBJ2-2; v_gene: TRBV29-1; CDR3nt: TGCAGCGTTATGGGGACAGGAAACACCGGGGAGCTGTTTTTT; CDR3aa: CSVMGTGNTGELFF
abundance: -; d_gene: TRBD2; j_gene: TRBJ2-2; v_gene: TRBV27; CDR3nt: TGTGCCAGCAGTTTATATGATCTAAGCGGGACGAACACCGGGGAGCTGTTTTTT; CDR3aa: CASSLYDLSGTNTGELFF
abundance: -; d_gene: -; j_gene: TRBJ2-5; v_gene: TRBV7-9; CDR3nt: TGTGCCAGCAGCCCGCTGGAGACCCAGTACTTC; CDR3aa: CASSPLETQYF
abundance: -; d_gene: TRBD2; j_gene: TRBJ2-2; v_gene: TRBV5-1; CDR3nt: TGCGCCAGCACCGTTATGCGGGAGGGGTTCACCGGGGAGCTGTTTTTT; CDR3aa: CASTVMREGFTGELFF
abundance: -; d_gene: -; j_gene: TRBJ2-2; v_gene: TRBV11-3; CDR3nt: TGTGCCAGCAGCTGGACAGTCACCGGGGAGCTGTTTTTT; CDR3aa: CASSWTVTGELFF
abundance: -; d_gene: -; j_gene: TRBJ2-5; v_gene: TRBV2; CDR3nt: TGTGCCAGCAGCAGTCCACCAGAGACCCAGTACTTC; CDR3aa: CASSSPPETQYF
abundance: -; d_gene: TRBD1; j_gene: TRBJ1-3; v_gene: TRBV9; CDR3nt: TGTGCCAGCAGCGTCGACAGGGGTAGAAACACCATATATTTT; CDR3aa: CASSVDRGRNTIYF
abundance: -; d_gene: -; j_gene: TRBJ1-3; v_gene: TRBV21-1; CDR3nt: TGTGCCAGCAGCCCAAGGGGCAGATTCTCTGGAAACACCATATATTTT; CDR3aa: CASSPRGRFSGNTIYF
abundance: -; d_gene: TRBD1; j_gene: TRBJ1-2; v_gene: TRBV7-8; CDR3nt: TGTGCCAGCAGCTTTAAACCGGGACAGATCTATGGCTACACCTTC; CDR3aa: CASSFKPGQIYGYTF
abundance: -; d_gene: -; j_gene: TRBJ1-1; v_gene: TRBV24-1; CDR3nt: TGTGCCACCAGTCGGGGGGACGGGCCCATGAACACTGAAGCTTTCTTT; CDR3aa: CATSRGDGPMNTEAFF
abundance: -; d_gene: TRBD1; j_gene: TRBJ1-2; v_gene: TRBV19; CDR3nt: TGTGCCAGTAAATCGACAGGGACTAACTATGGCTACACCTTC; CDR3aa: CASKSTGTNYGYTF
abundance: -; d_gene: -; j_gene: TRBJ1-4; v_gene: TRBV6-6; CDR3nt: TGTGCCAGCAGTTATTTCGCAGGGGCATATGAAAAACTGTTTTTT; CDR3aa: CASSYFAGAYEKLFF
abundance: -; d_gene: -; j_gene: TRBJ1-1; v_gene: TRBV6-5; CDR3nt: TGTGCCAGCAGTAGGGGGGGCACTGAAGCTTTCTTT; CDR3aa: CASSRGGTEAFF
abundance: -; d_gene: -; j_gene: TRBJ1-1; v_gene: TRBV11-3; CDR3nt: TGTGCCAGCAGCCCCGCGGGGGGGCGTAGGACTGAAGCTTTCTTT; CDR3aa: CASSPAGGRRTEAFF
abundance: once; d_gene: TRBD2; j_gene: TRBJ2-7; v_gene: TRBV5-1; CDR3nt: TGCGCCAGCAGCTTGAGCCGGCGGGGGTATGGGCAGTACTTC; CDR3aa: CASSLSRRGYGQYF
abundance: -; d_gene: -; j_gene: TRBJ1-1; v_gene: TRBV28; CDR3nt: TGTGCCAGCAGTTTGGGTGGGGTGACTGAAGCTTTCTTT; CDR3aa: CASSLGGVTEAFF
abundance: -; d_gene: -; j_gene: TRBJ1-1; v_gene: TRBV21-1; CDR3nt: -; CDR3aa: CASSKPKVGGGSQAFF
abundance: -; d_gene: TRBD2; j_gene: TRBJ2-7; v_gene: TRBV6-6; CDR3nt: TGTGCCAGCGGCGGGAGGGGAGCCTACGAGCAGTACTTC; CDR3aa: CASGGRGAYEQYF
abundance: once; d_gene: -; j_gene: TRBJ1-3; v_gene: TRBV6-5; CDR3nt: TGTGCCAGCAGTTACTCGTGGGGGGGTGGAAACACCATATATTTT; CDR3aa: CASSYSWGGGNTIYF
abundance: -; d_gene: TRBD2; j_gene: TRBJ2-7; v_gene: TRBV5-6; CDR3nt: TGTGCCAGCAGCTTGACTAGCGGCGCTACCTACGAGCAGTACTTC; CDR3aa: CASSLTSGATYEQYF
abundance: -; d_gene: -; j_gene: TRBJ2-1; v_gene: TRBV7-9; CDR3nt: TGTGCCAGCAGCTTACTGTTAAAGTTACCTCCTGAGCAGTTCTTC; CDR3aa: CASSLLLKLPPEQFF
abundance: -; d_gene: -; j_gene: TRBJ2-7; v_gene: TRBV24-1; CDR3nt: TGTGCCACCAGTGCGGGTGCCGAGCAGTACTTC; CDR3aa: CATSAGAEQYF
abundance: -; d_gene: -; j_gene: TRBJ2-5; v_gene: TRBV5-4; CDR3nt: TGTGCCAGCAGCTACCCGGGACGGCGGGAGACCCAGTACTTC; CDR3aa: CASSYPGRRETQYF
abundance: -; d_gene: TRBD1; j_gene: TRBJ1-3; v_gene: TRBV7-6; CDR3nt: TGTGCCAGCAGCAACCACTTTAGACAGGGATCGGGAAACACCATATATTTT; CDR3aa: CASSNHFRQGSGNTIYF
abundance: -; d_gene: -; j_gene: TRBJ2-7; v_gene: TRBV9; CDR3nt: TGTGCCAGCAGCGAAGGCGCTTCCCCAAGCTCCTACGAGCAGTACTTC; CDR3aa: CASSEGASPSSYEQYF
abundance: -; d_gene: -; j_gene: TRBJ1-5; v_gene: TRBV12-3/TRBV12-4; CDR3nt: TGTGCCAGCAGTTCTCCCCGTCAGCCCCAGCATTTT; CDR3aa: CASSSPRQPQHF
abundance: -; d_gene: TRBD1; j_gene: TRBJ1-1; v_gene: TRBV30; CDR3nt: TGTGCCTGGAGTGCCGCCGGGACAGGGGCTATGAACACTGAAGCTTTCTTT; CDR3aa: CAWSAAGTGAMNTEAFF
abundance: -; d_gene: TRBD2; j_gene: TRBJ2-1; v_gene: TRBV2; CDR3nt: TGTGCCAGCGCTGGGACTAGCGGGGGTGATGAGCAGTTCTTC; CDR3aa: CASAGTSGGDEQFF
abundance: -; d_gene: -; j_gene: TRBJ1-1; v_gene: TRBV11-2; CDR3nt: TGTGCCAGCAGCTTAGAGGCAGGTGCAACTGAAGCTTTCTTT; CDR3aa: CASSLEAGATEAFF
abundance: -; d_gene: -; j_gene: TRBJ2-7; v_gene: TRBV19; CDR3nt: TGTGCCAGTAGTACCGGAGACTGGGCCTACGAGCAGTACTTC; CDR3aa: CASSTGDWAYEQYF
abundance: -; d_gene: -; j_gene: TRBJ2-7; v_gene: TRBV9; CDR3nt: TGTGCCAGCAGCGTGGGGGGATACTTCTACGAGCAGTACTTC; CDR3aa: CASSVGGYFYEQYF
abundance: -; d_gene: -; j_gene: TRBJ2-7; v_gene: TRBV14; CDR3nt: TGTGCCAGCAGCTCCCTCGACAGGAGAGAGCAGTACTTC; CDR3aa: CASSSLDRREQYF
abundance: -; d_gene: -; j_gene: TRBJ2-1; v_gene: TRBV7-9; CDR3nt: TGTGCCAGCAGCGTAGTGTACAGGGCTCGGGATGAGCAGTTCTTC; CDR3aa: CASSVVYRARDEQFF
abundance: once; d_gene: -; j_gene: TRBJ2-3; v_gene: TRBV3-1/TRBV3-2; CDR3nt: TGTGCCAGCAGCCAAGCGGCAGGGACAGATACGCAGTATTTT; CDR3aa: CASSQAAGTDTQYF
abundance: -; d_gene: -; j_gene: TRBJ2-7; v_gene: TRBV24-1; CDR3nt: TGTGCCACCAGTGACCAGTCCCACTACGAGCAGTACTTC; CDR3aa: CATSDQSHYEQYF
abundance: -; d_gene: -; j_gene: TRBJ1-2; v_gene: TRBV11-3; CDR3nt: TGTGCCAGCAGCTTTTCTCAGGGATTAAGGAACTATGGCTACACCTTC; CDR3aa: CASSFSQGLRNYGYTF
abundance: -; d_gene: TRBD1; j_gene: TRBJ1-1; v_gene: TRBV5-1; CDR3nt: TGCGCCAGTTGGGACAGTGGGAACACTGAAGCTTTCTTT; CDR3aa: CASWDSGNTEAFF
abundance: -; d_gene: -; j_gene: TRBJ2-5; v_gene: TRBV9; CDR3nt: TGTGCCAGCAGCGGTCAAGAGACCCAGTACTTC; CDR3aa: CASSGQETQYF
abundance: -; d_gene: TRBD2; j_gene: TRBJ2-5; v_gene: TRBV2; CDR3nt: TGTGCCAGCAGTACAAGGACTAGCGGGAAAGAGACCCAGTACTTC; CDR3aa: CASSTRTSGKETQYF
abundance: -; d_gene: -; j_gene: TRBJ2-7; v_gene: TRBV2; CDR3nt: TGTGCCAGCACCAACCGGGATATCTCGTACGAGCAGTACTTC; CDR3aa: CASTNRDISYEQYF
abundance: -; d_gene: TRBD2; j_gene: TRBJ2-1; v_gene: TRBV15; CDR3nt: TGTGCCACCAGCAGAGCGGGGGGTTCCTCCTACAATGAGCAGTTCTTC; CDR3aa: CATSRAGGSSYNEQFF
abundance: -; d_gene: -; j_gene: TRBJ1-1; v_gene: TRBV7-2; CDR3nt: TGTGCCAGCAGCTTAGCTTTTCAGCCTAAGACTGAAGCTTTCTTT; CDR3aa: CASSLAFQPKTEAFF
abundance: -; d_gene: TRBD2; j_gene: TRBJ2-1; v_gene: TRBV2; CDR3nt: TGTGCCAGCAGTGATGGGCTAGCGGAGAGCTCCTACAATGAGCAGTTCTTC; CDR3aa: CASSDGLAESSYNEQFF
abundance: -; d_gene: TRBD2; j_gene: TRBJ2-7; v_gene: TRBV2; CDR3nt: TGTGCCAGCAGCGACGGTACTAAGCGGGAGGGGTACGAGCAGTACTTC; CDR3aa: CASSDGTKREGYEQYF
abundance: -; d_gene: TRBD2; j_gene: TRBJ2-3; v_gene: TRBV27; CDR3nt: TGTGCCAGCACCACTCACAAGACTAGCGGAACCACAGATACGCAGTATTTT; CDR3aa: CASTTHKTSGTTDTQYF
abundance: once; d_gene: -; j_gene: TRBJ1-2; v_gene: TRBV12-3/TRBV12-4; CDR3nt: TGTGCCAGCAGTTTTTGGAGGGACTATGGCTACACCTTC; CDR3aa: CASSFWRDYGYTF
abundance: -; d_gene: -; j_gene: TRBJ1-5; v_gene: TRBV12-3/TRBV12-4; CDR3nt: TGTGCCAGCAGTTTAGCTTTTGTTCAGCCCCAGCATTTT; CDR3aa: CASSLAFVQPQHF
abundance: few; d_gene: -; j_gene: TRBJ1-1; v_gene: TRBV7-6; CDR3nt: TGTGCCAGCAGCTTAGCAGAAGGGGAGGCTGAAGCTTTCTTT; CDR3aa: CASSLAEGEAEAFF
abundance: -; d_gene: TRBD2; j_gene: TRBJ2-7; v_gene: TRBV20-1; CDR3nt: TGCAGTGCTAGTCCTAGCGGGGGGACTTACGAGCAGTACTTC; CDR3aa: CSASPSGGTYEQYF
abundance: -; d_gene: -; j_gene: TRBJ2-7; v_gene: TRBV5-5; CDR3nt: TGTGCCAGCACCCTACCCGGGACGAGCTCCTACGAGCAGTACTTC; CDR3aa: CASTLPGTSSYEQYF
abundance: -; d_gene: -; j_gene: TRBJ1-2; v_gene: TRBV21-1; CDR3nt: TGTGCCAGCAGCAAAATAATCGTCTTGCCGGGCTATGGCTACACCTTC; CDR3aa: CASSKIIVLPGYGYTF